The next 24 T cell receptor beta chains were all read from a single sample in a study of T cell responses to AZD1222 COVID-19 vaccine. TCRdb keeps only in-frame clones here, not all; method: immunoSEQ multiplex PCR. The sample records 200,000 to 250,000 clones, roughly 94% being singletons. The source was peripheral blood, collected 28 days after the second dose of the MenACWY control vaccine. The origin of the receptors is an adult who received the MenACWY meningococcal vaccine as a control.

This chain links TRBV11-2 with TRBJ2-1; the match to TRBD2 covers 8 bases. The V segment lost 3 bases and the J segment 1 base; nucleotides outside the gene matches: 11. Germline assignment: CDR1 SGHAT and CDR2 FQNNGV. This CDR3 contains 18 residues. This chain's CDR3 is CASSFLGSGIQSYNEQFF. CDR3 nucleotides: TGTGCCAGCAGCTTCCTAGGTAGCGGGATACAATCCTACAATGAGCAGTTCTTC.

This clone was picked up a small number of times. The rearrangement joins TRBV27 to TRBJ2-1; D gene ambiguous. The CDR3 runs 14 residues. Trimming took off 6 bases at V and 5 bases at J, with 14 bases between the two ends. CDR1 and CDR2 (germline): MNHEY, SMNVEV (reference sequence). The CDR3 coding sequence is TGTGCCAGCAGAATTCACCACCTGAACAATGAGCAGTTCTTC. Translation: CASRIHHLNNEQFF.

The chain carries TRBV7-9 and TRBJ2-3, with D perhaps assigned TRBD1 or TRBD2 (5 bases each). The germline V gene encodes CDR1 SEHNR and CDR2 FQNEAQ (reference sequence). V was shortened by 1 base and J by 4 bases, with 9 bases between the two germline ends. The CDR3 totals 14 residues. The CDR3 is CASSLVSGPDTQYF. CDR3 DNA sequence: TGTGCCAGCAGCTTAGTTTCGGGGCCAGATACGCAGTATTTT.

V and J are TRBV7-3 and TRBJ2-2; D is ambiguous. V was shortened by 3 bases and J by 2 bases, with 10 bases between the two germline ends. The CDR3 runs 15 residues. Germline CDR1 and CDR2: SGHTA and FQGTGA. The CDR3 DNA sequence: TGTGCCAGCAGCTTCATGGCAGGAAACACCGGGGAGCTGTTTTTT. It is translated as CASSFMAGNTGELFF.

The chain couples TRBV7-2 to TRBJ1-6; 8 positions agree with TRBD1. CDR3 size: 14 residues. V lost 6 bases and J lost 8; bases outside the gene matches: 6. CDR1 SGHTA and CDR2 FQGNSA come from the germline V gene. The CDR3 sequence is CASREQGGYSPLHF. In DNA form, the CDR3 reads TGTGCCAGCAGGGAACAGGGGGGTTATTCACCCCTCCACTTT.

This clone was seen once. The rearrangement links TRBV15 to TRBJ2-7; D is undetermined. V was pared by 0 bases and J by 4 bases, with 7 bases between. The CDR3 is 13 amino acids. Germline assignment: CDR1 LNHNV and CDR2 YYDKDF (reference sequence). CDR3 nucleotides: TGTGCCACCAGCAGAGATTTGCCATACGAGCAGTACTTC. Translated, it gives CATSRDLPYEQYF.

The chain employs TRBV7-9 and TRBJ2-7; the match to TRBD1 covers 7 bases. The length of the CDR3 is 14 residues. CDR1 SEHNR and CDR2 FQNEAQ come from the germline V gene (reference sequence). V shed 4 bases, J shed 2 bases, and the junction held 5 bases outside the gene matches. CDR3 sequence (DNA): TGTGCCAGCAGCTACCGGGACAGCCCCTACGAGCAGTACTTC. Encoded protein: CASSYRDSPYEQYF. Full variable domain (rest looked up from reference TRBV7-9 and TRBJ2-7): DTGVSQNPRHKITKRGQNVTFRCDPISEHNRLYWYRQTLGQGPEFLTYFQNEAQLEKSRLLSDRFSAERPKGSFSTLEIQRTEQGDSAMYLCASSYRDSPYEQYFGPGTRLTVT.

The chain uses TRBV6-2 or TRBV6-3 and TRBJ2-4, with 8 bases fitting TRBD1. The CDR3 consists of 18 residues. Per the germline V gene, CDR1 is MNHEY and CDR2 is SVGEGT. V trimming: 3 bases; J trimming: 0 bases; junction bases outside the gene matches: 10. The CDR3: CASSYRWTGTIAKNIQYF. Here the CDR3 DNA reads TGTGCCAGCAGTTATCGGTGGACAGGGACCATAGCCAAAAACATTCAGTACTTC.

This CDR3 reads CAGRDPRDEQFF. For the CDR3, the DNA is TGTGCCGGCCGGGACCCCCGCGATGAGCAGTTCTTC. The chain combines TRBV6-5 with TRBJ2-1, with D possibly being TRBD1 or TRBD2 (5 bases each). Trimming stripped 11 bases from V and 8 bases from J, with 16 bases between. This CDR3 has 12 residues. Per germline, CDR1 MNHEY and CDR2 SVGAGI.

J is TRBJ2-7 and V is TRBV10-1; 14 nucleotides align to TRBD2. Germline V lookup: CDR1 WNHNN, CDR2 SYGVQD (reference sequence). The length of the CDR3 is 16 residues. With 4 bases clipped from V and 5 bases from J, the junction kept 7 bases outside the gene matches. Here the CDR3 reads CASSVGTSGGLDEQYF. CDR3 bases: TGCGCCAGCAGTGTCGGGACTAGCGGGGGTCTTGACGAGCAGTACTTC.

The CDR3 sequence is CASSGRQGYEQYF. The CDR3 region has the DNA TGTGCCAGCAGCGGCCGACAGGGCTACGAGCAGTACTTC. The V call is TRBV9, the J call TRBJ2-7; 7 nucleotides match TRBD1. The V and J ends lost 3 bases and 3 bases, in that order; junction bases with no gene match: 3. The V gene's germline CDR1 is SGDLS and CDR2 YYNGEE. The CDR3 totals 13 residues.

The chain is built from TRBV30 and TRBJ1-4; D unclear. CDR3 size: 12 residues. V was shortened by 4 bases and J by 8 bases, with 11 bases between the two germline ends. Germline loops: CDR1 GTSNPN, CDR2 SVGIG (reference sequence). The CDR3 DNA reads as TGTGCCTGGACCCGGGGAGGGGAAAAACTGTTTTTT. It yields the protein CAWTRGGEKLFF.

About this clone: The same CDR3 arises from other DNA sequences in this sample as well. The chain joins TRBV28 to TRBJ1-5; no firm D call. CDR3 size: 12 residues. The ends were cut back, 3 bases at V and 6 bases at J, with 6 bases in the middle. CDR1 and CDR2 (germline): MDHEN, SYDVKM. In DNA, the CDR3 is TGTGCCAGCAGTTTGGCCGGTCAGCCCCAGCATTTT. Amino acid sequence: CASSLAGQPQHF.

This chain links TRBV19 with TRBJ2-1; TRBD2 aligns across 16 bases. The V and J ends lost 9 bases and 15 bases, in that order; junction bases with no gene match: 11. This CDR3 has 14 amino acids. The germline CDR1 and CDR2 sequences are LNHDA and SQIVND (reference sequence). The CDR3 DNA reads as TGTGCCAGCCGACCGGGACTAGCGGGGGGGTTCTTGTTCTTC. The encoded protein is CASRPGLAGGFLFF.

The chain joins TRBV5-1 to TRBJ2-2; 7 positions agree with TRBD2. The CDR3 runs to 17 residues. Germline values: CDR1 SGHRS, CDR2 YFSETQ. With V trimmed by 1 base and J by 4 bases, 10 bases remained unmatched. CDR3 region: CASSLTGGGRGTGELFF. CDR3 nucleotides: TGCGCCAGCAGCTTGACGGGAGGCGGGAGAGGCACCGGGGAGCTGTTTTTT.

Written as DNA, the CDR3 is TGTGCCAGCAGCTTAACAGGGTCACCCACAGATACGCAGTATTTT. Translation: CASSLTGSPTDTQYF. The chain combines TRBV11-1 with TRBJ2-3, with D possibly TRBD1 on 6 matching bases. Trimming left V 2 bases short and J 2 bases short, with 11 bases between. This CDR3 has 15 amino acids. Germline V gene data show CDR1 as SGHAT and CDR2 as FQDESV (reference sequence).

Written as DNA, the CDR3 is TGTGCCAGCAGCGGACCGGGACAGGGCGTATACGAGCAGTACTTC. It codes for CASSGPGQGVYEQYF. The chain is built from TRBV6-5 and TRBJ2-7, with 9 positions matching TRBD1. J lost 4 bases, V lost 6 bases, and 10 bases had no gene match. CDR1 and CDR2 (germline): MNHEY, SVGAGI. This CDR3 is built from 15 residues.

The genes are TRBV29-1 and TRBJ2-7, with D tentatively TRBD1 (5 bases). CDR3 length: 12 residues. The V and J ends lost 0 bases and 9 bases respectively, with 12 bases between them. CDR1 and CDR2 (germline): SQVTM, ANQGSEA. The CDR3 DNA is TGCAGCGTTGAAGACGGGTCCCAGGGGCAGTACTTC. Translation gives CSVEDGSQGQYF.

The J gene is TRBJ1-6, the V gene TRBV27; possibly TRBD1 for D (5 bases). Looked up from germline, CDR1 is MNHEY and CDR2 is SMNVEV (reference sequence). The V and J ends lost 4 bases and 8 bases respectively, with 15 bases between them. The CDR3 is 15 residues long. The CDR3 nucleotides are TGTGCCAGCAGTTCCCTGGGGGGGAAGGATTCACCCCTCCACTTT. It translates to CASSSLGGKDSPLHF.

The gene calls are TRBV5-5 and TRBJ1-4, with D tentatively TRBD1 (5 bases). Per the germline V gene, CDR1 is SGHKS and CDR2 is YYEKEE (reference sequence). The V end was cut by 0 bases, the J end by 5 bases, with 14 bases between. The CDR3 has 16 amino acids. The CDR3 reads CASSLDAGTGNEKLFF. The CDR3 bases are TGTGCCAGCAGCTTGGATGCCGGGACGGGGAATGAAAAACTGTTTTTT.

The chain combines TRBV9 with TRBJ2-7; perhaps D is TRBD1 or TRBD2 (5 bases each). The CDR3 length is 14 residues. The germline V and J ends were trimmed by 4 bases and 3 bases, with 14 bases remaining between them. Germline V gives CDR1 SGDLS, CDR2 YYNGEE. DNA for the CDR3: TGTGCCAGCAGCCCCGGGACGGCCTACTACGAGCAGTACTTC. Translated: CASSPGTAYYEQYF.

The V and J genes are TRBV4-1 and TRBJ2-5, with D possibly matching TRBD1 (6 bases). Germline CDR1 is MGHRA and CDR2 is YSYEKL. The V and J ends lost 0 bases and 1 base respectively, with 18 bases between them. This CDR3 is 18 amino acids long. DNA of the CDR3: TGCGCCAGCAGCCAAGATCTTCCCGGGACACATTCCCAAGAGACCCAGTACTTC. As protein: CASSQDLPGTHSQETQYF.

The chain carries TRBV18 and TRBJ2-3, with TRBD1 matching over 8 bases. The ends lost 4 bases at V and 3 bases at J; junction bases unmatched: 6. Germline CDR1 reads KGHSH; CDR2 reads LQKENI. The CDR3 is made up of 15 amino acids. In DNA form, the CDR3 reads TGTGCCAGCTCACTTCAGGGGGCGAGGACAGATACGCAGTATTTT. This codes for CASSLQGARTDTQYF.

This chain connects TRBV7-9 to TRBJ2-7; 8 bases map to TRBD2. This CDR3 has 14 residues. V lost 3 bases, J lost 5 bases, and 6 bases stayed unmatched. Germline lookup yields CDR1 SEHNR and CDR2 FQNEAQ (reference sequence). The CDR3 reads CASSLTGLANEQYF. In nucleotides, the CDR3 is TGTGCCAGCAGCTTGACAGGACTAGCAAACGAGCAGTACTTC.